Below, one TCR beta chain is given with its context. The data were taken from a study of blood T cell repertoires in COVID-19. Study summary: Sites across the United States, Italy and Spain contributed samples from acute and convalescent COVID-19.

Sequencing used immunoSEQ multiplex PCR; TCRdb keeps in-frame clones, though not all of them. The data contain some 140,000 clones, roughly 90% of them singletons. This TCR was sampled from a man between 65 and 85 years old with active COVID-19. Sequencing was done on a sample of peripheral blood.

CDR3 loop: CASSQEDRRGYTF. CDR3 sequence (DNA): TGTGCCAGCAGCCAAGAGGATCGGAGGGGCTACACCTTC. The rearrangement links TRBV3-1 (or the pseudogene TRBV3-2) to TRBJ1-2, with unresolved D. Germline V gene sequence: CDR1 LGHDT, CDR2 YNNKEL (reference sequence). Trimming pared 0 bases from V and 8 bases from J, leaving 10 bases between. The CDR3 has 13 amino acids.